This T cell receptor beta chain was found in a study of T cell repertoires in ileal Crohn's disease. In regard to this clone: Antigen unknown.

Per sample, roughly 500 nanograms of biopsy DNA were TCRB immunosequenced. Clones were sequenced by immunoSEQ multiplex PCR, and TCRdb holds only the in-frame ones, with some missing. The data hold about 4,500 clones, with under 85% observed a single time. The CDR3 has 13 residues. The germline gives CDR1 MDHEN, CDR2 SYDVKM. General study points: Active smokers at surgery had more clonal expansions than non-smokers. Mucosal expansions were suggested to be mainly CD8 T cells.

The material sequenced was ileal tissue. This rearrangement joins TRBV28 to TRBJ2-5, with 9 bases identical to TRBD1. The J call may be faulty, since TRBJ2-7 better matches the DNA end. The receptor comes from an adult with Crohn's disease. The CDR3 loop is CASRRQGAYEQYF. DNA of the CDR3: TGTGCCAGCAGGCGACAGGGGGCCTACGAGCAGTACTTC.